These 15 T cell receptor beta chains came from one sample sequenced in a study of blood T cells in healthy people across ages. Together with a sample-barcoded 5' primer, a J-beta primer mix was included in a second PCR lasting roughly 6 to 12 cycles. TCRdb re-called the 5' RACE reads with MiXCR, one entry per CDR3 protein. Of roughly 1.6 million distinct CDR3 sequences detected, around 36% appear once; the ten largest clones hold roughly 12%. The sample consisted of blood. The receptors were gathered from a woman under 40 in good health.

V gene TRBV28 combines with J gene TRBJ1-5; possibly TRBD1 for D (6 bases). The ends were cut back, 6 bases at V and 12 bases at J, with 18 bases in the middle. There are 13 residues in the CDR3. Germline V gives CDR1 MDHEN, CDR2 SYDVKM. The CDR3 region is CASRGTGPEFQHF. The CDR3 DNA follows: TGTGCCAGCAGGGGCACAGGGCCGGAATTCCAGCATTTT.

The rearrangement links TRBV12-5 to TRBJ2-2; 12 nucleotides align to TRBD2. The CDR3 loop spans 20 amino acids. With 3 bases clipped from V and 3 bases from J, the junction kept 14 bases outside the gene matches. Germline loops: CDR1 LGHNT, CDR2 FRNRAP. CDR3 DNA sequence: TGTGCTAGTGGTTTTCTAGCCGGGACTAGCGGGCCTGGGGACACCGGGGAGCTGTTTTTT. Amino acid sequence: CASGFLAGTSGPGDTGELFF.

The chain links TRBV5-6 to TRBJ2-5; 8 nucleotides agree with TRBD2. Germline CDR1 and CDR2: SGHDT and YYEEEE. CDR3 length: 16 residues. V lost 4 bases and J lost 0; bases outside the gene matches: 8. The CDR3 reads CASSGLKRGYQETQYF. For the CDR3, the DNA is TGTGCCAGCAGCGGGCTTAAGCGGGGGTACCAAGAGACCCAGTACTTC.

The chain combines TRBV5-1 with TRBJ1-1; perhaps TRBD1 as D (6 bases). The germline CDR1 and CDR2 sequences are SGHRS and YFSETQ. The germline V and J ends were trimmed by 0 bases and 1 base, with 10 bases remaining between them. CDR3 length: 15 residues. The CDR3 here is CASSLAGGPNTEAFF. The DNA of the CDR3 is TGCGCCAGCAGCTTGGCCGGGGGGCCGAACACTGAAGCTTTCTTT.

This chain joins TRBV28 and TRBJ2-2, with 9 bases lining up with TRBD1. After removal of 7 bases from V and 6 bases from J, the junction contained 9 bases not matched to a gene. Germline-derived CDR1 and CDR2 are MDHEN and SYDVKM. CDR3 length: 15 amino acids. The CDR3 here is CASTKQGARSGELFF. Here the CDR3 DNA reads TGTGCCAGCACGAAACAGGGGGCGAGGTCCGGGGAGCTGTTTTTT.

V gene TRBV7-6 combines with J gene TRBJ1-5; TRBD1 matches 8 bases. Losses at the gene ends were 5 bases for V and 2 bases for J; bases not matched to a gene: 8. Germline CDR1 SGHVS, CDR2 FNYEAQ. The CDR3 loop spans 16 amino acids. The CDR3 region is CASSAGQGERNQPQHF. The CDR3 DNA sequence: TGTGCCAGCAGCGCAGGACAGGGCGAGCGCAATCAGCCCCAGCATTTT.

The CDR3 loop reads CASSWDGETQYF. The CDR3 nucleotides are TGTGCCAGCAGTTGGGACGGGGAGACCCAGTACTTC. This sequence joins TRBV12-3 or TRBV12-4 and TRBJ2-5; D is tentatively TRBD1 or TRBD2 (5 bases each). The V gene lost 4 bases and the J gene lost 5 bases, with 8 bases spanning the gap. The length of the CDR3 is 12 residues.

Here the CDR3 DNA reads TGCGCCAGCAGCCAAGAATGGGGAGAGACCCTTTCCTACGAGCAGTACTTC. This sequence encodes CASSQEWGETLSYEQYF. V is TRBV4-1 and J is TRBJ2-7, with D possibly TRBD2 on 5 matching bases. There are 17 residues in the CDR3. V was cut by 0 bases and J by 1 base, with 16 bases left in between. Germline V gives CDR1 MGHRA, CDR2 YSYEKL.

V usage is TRBV6-1 and J usage is TRBJ2-3; D is perhaps TRBD2 (5 bases). The V gene lost 7 bases and the J gene lost 8 bases, with 16 bases spanning the gap. Germline values: CDR1 MNHNS, CDR2 SASEGT. This CDR3 spans 13 amino acids. CDR3 coding DNA: TGTGCCAGCATCCTCGACTACCCCGGTACGCAGTATTTT. Its translation: CASILDYPGTQYF.

This chain links TRBV29-1 with TRBJ2-1, with 10 nucleotides matching TRBD2. Germline trimming cut 6 bases from V and 7 bases from J; bases unmatched to any gene: 9. This CDR3 is built from 14 residues. Germline loops: CDR1 SQVTM, CDR2 ANQGSEA. CDR3 bases: TGCAGCGTCCCCGGACTAGCGGAAGGTAATGAGCAGTTCTTC. It is translated as CSVPGLAEGNEQFF.

This clonotype was recorded a few times. The chain carries TRBV20-1 and TRBJ2-7, with 10 positions matching TRBD2. The J segment lost 0 bases and the V segment lost 0 bases, leaving 2 bases of the junction unmatched. CDR3 length equals 15 residues. Germline lookup yields CDR1 DFQATT and CDR2 SNEGSKA (reference sequence). The chain's CDR3 is CSARDTSGNSYEQYF. CDR3 DNA sequence: TGCAGTGCTAGAGATACTAGCGGGAACTCCTACGAGCAGTACTTC.

This clonotype was counted at least ten times. The chain carries TRBV20-1 and TRBJ2-1; possibly TRBD2 for D (6 bases). Trimming cost V 3 bases and J 0 bases, with 15 bases left between them. Germline lookup yields CDR1 DFQATT and CDR2 SNEGSKA (reference sequence). The CDR3 runs to 16 residues. CDR3 DNA sequence: TGCAGTGCTAGTCGTCGGGAGCCGAGCTCCTACAATGAGCAGTTCTTC. It encodes CSASRREPSSYNEQFF.

This chain links TRBV18 with TRBJ2-1; the match to TRBD2 covers 9 bases. The CDR3 is 18 residues long. J was trimmed by 2 bases and V by 2 bases; bases with no gene match: 10. Germline lookup yields CDR1 KGHSH and CDR2 LQKENI. The CDR3 coding sequence is TGTGCCAGCTCACCAAAAGCGGGGGGCTCACCAGCCTACAATGAGCAGTTCTTC. Its translation is CASSPKAGGSPAYNEQFF.

In its sample, this clonotype was seen many times. The CDR3 loop reads CSVSGTSGIGYEQYF. The CDR3 DNA is TGCAGCGTGTCCGGGACTAGCGGGATTGGATACGAGCAGTACTTC. The J gene is TRBJ2-7, the V gene TRBV29-1; 13 bases are a match to TRBD2. This CDR3 contains 15 residues. Germline CDR1 and CDR2: SQVTM and ANQGSEA. V was pared by 6 bases and J by 4 bases, with 9 bases of the junction left unmatched.

The chain recombines TRBV7-9 with TRBJ2-7; D possibly matches TRBD1 or TRBD2 (6 bases each). The V gene's germline CDR1 is SEHNR and CDR2 FQNEAQ (reference sequence). CDR3 length equals 15 residues. V lost 1 base and J lost 2, with 12 bases in between. As DNA, the CDR3 is TGTGCCAGCAGCTTAGGTGGGGGGCACACCTACGAGCAGTACTTC. Amino acid sequence: CASSLGGGHTYEQYF.